This TCR beta chain was recovered during a study of cytomegalovirus exposure and HLA in healthy donors (dated by TCRdb to about 2017). About the investigation overall: An earlier analysis of 587 of the donors reported over 250 Gb of sequence data and 117 million unique TCR beta sequences obtained from roughly 170 million T cells. Approximately 300 gigabases of sequencing data and roughly 81 million unique TCR sequences made up an early release that covered approximately 650 HLA-typed donors. Of the 300 to 500 genotyped donors, 80% to 90% were placed in the genetic ancestry cluster associated with self-reported Caucasian donors. The study was designed to test whether signatures of past pathogen exposure could be identified by cataloging public T cell receptors. The study used immunosequencing to profile the T cell repertoires of several hundred subjects and linked those repertoires to cytomegalovirus serostatus. In addition to the first cohort of approximately 670 subjects, a separate validation cohort of about 120 different subjects was used. High-throughput TCR immunosequencing, statistical association of individual TCRs with disease status, and machine learning were combined to predict cytomegalovirus infection status. To study patterns of TCR occurrence, a later analysis re-analyzed previously published TCR beta repertoires from 550 to 800 donors and added high-resolution HLA genotyping. Rather than drawing on any new phenotypic data, the later analysis identified candidate immune exposures from TCR beta sequences and the way those sequences occurred across donors. An earlier analysis of around 580 of the donors used high-throughput TCR beta sequencing to judge whether each TCR beta V gene segment behaved as functional or pseudogenic. Donor age, sex, ethnicity and CMV serostatus were compiled alongside the repertoire data. A later genetic analysis used genome-wide SNP genotypes for about 60% of the roughly 700 donors, treating that subset as a discovery cohort. Every discovery cohort repertoire had been produced on one sequencing platform. Both class I and class II loci were covered by HLA typing, at four-digit resolution. Typing coverage varied by locus: roughly 629-640 donors for A, B, C, DRB1 and DQB1; approximately 500 for DQA1; about 600 for DPA1; 400 to 480 for DPB1. Four to six DR-DQ haplotypes were handled as single units for association and clustering, since linkage in the cohort was strong. Across around 400 genotyped donors of the cohort, an average of roughly 200,000 unique TCR beta nucleotide sequences per donor were sequenced, and 15% to 20% of those sequences were non-productive. The investigation overall reported the following: In an earlier analysis of 587 of the donors, most TCR beta V segments were observed in productive rearrangements about 90% or about 30% of the time, broadly matching IMGT annotations. A further reported finding was that TCR beta sequences accurately predicted the HLA-A and HLA-B alleles for most subjects in the first cohort. A later analysis found that TCR association rates varied across HLA loci, with DRB1 alleles showing the most associated TCRs and HLA-C alleles the fewest. A cluster of highly shared sequence variants was judged likely to be a technical artifact of the sequencing pipeline. In a later analysis, over 15,000 TCR beta sequences were associated with specific HLA alleles at a false discovery rate of 0.05. Presence/absence analyses assumed roughly uniform sequencing depth across donors, an assumption that may not hold. Most CMV-associated TCR beta chains appeared to be HLA-restricted in a later analysis, and the HLA associations seemed to be driven largely by CMV exposure. In a later analysis, several top co-occurrence clusters were reported to appear linked to parvovirus B19, influenza, CMV and Epstein-Barr virus. Assigning TCR associations to individual alleles was difficult when HLA alleles, especially DR and DQ, strongly co-occurred. Only TCR beta chains were sequenced in this cohort, and the absence of alpha or paired-chain data limited detectable features. The classifier was reported to diagnose cytomegalovirus status with high specificity and sensitivity in both the original and validation cohorts. Because counts were too low, roughly 17 rarely observed V segments, including chromosome 9 orphons, were left out of the earlier analysis of 587 of the donors. Because HLA typing was unavailable for some donors at each locus, only the typed subset was used in association tests. Correlated functional status among segregating V segments might reflect linkage disequilibrium, but an unknown experimental factor could not be ruled out. Compared with equally common non-associated chains, HLA-associated TCR beta chains in a later analysis were more clonally expanded and had lower generation probabilities. It was suggested by the authors that the approach could potentially be generalized to other disease states and immunological phenotypes. Three of the identified cytomegalovirus-associated TCR beta chains were confirmed in vitro to be specific for cytomegalovirus antigens. The only immune exposure information available for the cohort was CMV serostatus. Compared with the approximately 700-donor mean, donors in an Asian-associated ancestry cluster had fewer N-insertions in productive TCRs, according to a later genetic analysis. While some public TCRs were present in many individuals, most TCR sequences turned up only very rarely across donors. A later genetic analysis associated a missense DCLRE1C variant with V-gene and J-gene trimming of TCR beta chains, and an independent cohort replicated the association. The study listed 150 to 200 TCR beta chains as associated with cytomegalovirus.

For this clone: The clone's antigen remains unknown. Base quality data are lacking; no much larger clone is found one base away.

Library method: the immunoSEQ multiplex PCR assay. A mixture of 60 forward primers for TCR Vbeta segments and 13 reverse primers for TCR Jbeta segments was used in the multiplex PCR. A multiplex PCR assay on genomic DNA amplified the CDR3 region of rearranged TCR beta genes. Amplified TCR beta libraries were sequenced as 87-base-pair reads on the Illumina HiSeq System. Concerning the study's data processing: A later analysis counted 65 million to 90 million unique TCR beta chains across the 666 repertoires, and some 11 million of these chains were shared by at least two donors. To remove PCR and sequencing errors, raw reads were error-corrected and collapsed into unique sequences using a nearest-neighbor algorithm that merged closely related sequences. V, D and J gene segments were assigned by aligning CDR3 sequences to IMGT reference sequences. For a sequence to be retained, a match of at least six nucleotides was required to both a V gene segment and a J gene segment. Rearrangements were called productive when the CDR3 lacked stop codons and stayed in frame with V and J; all others were non-productive. CDR3 was defined by IMGT convention, running from the second conserved V-encoded cysteine to the conserved J-encoded phenylalanine. The earlier analysis of some 600 of the donors excluded sequences that lacked an unambiguous match to a single V gene segment. In an earlier analysis of some 590 of the donors, V segments were called functional above 56.7% productive rearrangements and were called segregating when the between-donor standard deviation exceeded 5%. To diagnose cytomegalovirus status from the catalog of TCR beta chain sequences, a statistical classification framework was built. In a later analysis, V and J genes were assigned by comparing TCR nucleotide sequences against IMGT/GENE-DB human TR gene sequences. In a later analysis, CDR3 sequences and most-parsimonious VDJ recombination scenarios were assigned using the TCRdist pipeline. In a later analysis, every TCR beta chain was defined by the combination of its CDR3 amino acid sequence and its V-gene family, and reads without a unique V-gene family were dropped. As a way to deal with suspected cross-contamination and a sequencing artifact, a later analysis dropped 450 to 700 nucleotide sequences that were highly shared and had low generation probability. For each public chain, a later analysis derived a clonal expansion index from normalized ranks of inferred template counts within each repertoire. In a later analysis, generation probabilities were computed using a VDJ recombination model fitted to out-of-frame rearrangements, and the results were checked against IGoR. In a later analysis, hypergeometric tests were used to score TCR-TCR, TCR-HLA and TCR-CMV co-occurrence, with a repertoire-size bias correction applied to TCR pairs. False discovery rates were estimated in a later analysis by permuting HLA or CMV assignments 20 times. In a later analysis, co-occurring TCRs were grouped using DBSCAN, and TCRdist sequence similarity was added for clustering within HLA-allele-positive subsets. Repertoires with fewer than 30,000 or more than 120,000 public chains, plus five repertoires with anomalous nucleotide sharing, were excluded from co-occurrence clustering. Held by TCRdb, this immuneACCESS table contains in-frame sequences only and omits some clones. Under half of the omission traces to an unresolved V gene where checked; the cause of the rest is unknown. V, J and clone size derive from that table, while D and trimming were established from the DNA sequence. In all, the sample holds around 50,000 clones, and 72% of those were seen once. Of the sample, 6.3% is held by the ten largest clones.

The cohort consisted of fewer than 700 healthy bone marrow donors. At the time of sampling, all cohort members were nominally healthy, though unrecorded immune exposures were likely present. The donor was CMV seronegative and was included in the group of about 350 seronegative cohort members. A peripheral blood sample was collected from each donor, and TCR beta sequencing was performed on peripheral blood mononuclear cells. The Qiagen DNeasy Blood Extraction Kit was used to extract genomic DNA from the blood cell samples. Material: PBMCs. This sequence was found in a man in his thirties or forties in good health and CMV-seronegative.

In nucleotide form, the sequence is TGTGCCAGCAGCTTAGTGGCAGGTCCGGAAAAACTGTTTTTT. This yields the protein CASSLVAGPEKLFF. The V and J genes are TRBV11-2 and TRBJ1-4, with no confident D gene call. In the germline V gene, CDR1 corresponds to SGHAT and CDR2 to FQNNGV. The CDR3 runs 14 residues from the cysteine to the phenylalanine. This entry keeps only the CDR3 DNA: 42 bases, framed from base 1. V and J lose 1 base and 8 bases, and a span of 11 bases separates them.